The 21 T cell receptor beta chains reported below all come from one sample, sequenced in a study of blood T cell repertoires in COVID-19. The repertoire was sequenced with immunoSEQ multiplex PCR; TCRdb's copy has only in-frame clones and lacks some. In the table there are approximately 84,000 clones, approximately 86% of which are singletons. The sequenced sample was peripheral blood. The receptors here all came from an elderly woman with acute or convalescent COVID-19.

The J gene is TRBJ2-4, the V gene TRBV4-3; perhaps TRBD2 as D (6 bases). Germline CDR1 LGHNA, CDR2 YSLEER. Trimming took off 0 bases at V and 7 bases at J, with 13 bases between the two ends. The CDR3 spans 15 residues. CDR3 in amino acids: CASSQDKSGGNIQYF. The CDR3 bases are TGCGCCAGCAGCCAAGATAAGTCAGGAGGGAACATTCAGTACTTC.

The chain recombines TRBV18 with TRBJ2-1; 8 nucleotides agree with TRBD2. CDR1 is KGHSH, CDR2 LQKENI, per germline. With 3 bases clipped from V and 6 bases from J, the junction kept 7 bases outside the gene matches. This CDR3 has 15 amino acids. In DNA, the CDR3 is TGTGCCAGCTCACCGCCGGGAGGGCCTTCCAATGAGCAGTTCTTC. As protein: CASSPPGGPSNEQFF. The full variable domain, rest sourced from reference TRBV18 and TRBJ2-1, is NAGVMQNPRHLVRRRGQEARLRCSPMKGHSHVYWYRQLPEEGLKFMVYLQKENIIDESGMPKERFSAEFPKEGPSILRIQQVVRGDSAAYFCASSPPGGPSNEQFFGPGTRLTVL.

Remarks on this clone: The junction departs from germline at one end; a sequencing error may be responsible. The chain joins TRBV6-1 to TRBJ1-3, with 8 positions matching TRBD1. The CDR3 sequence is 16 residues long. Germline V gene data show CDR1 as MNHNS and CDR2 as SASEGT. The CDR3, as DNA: TGTGCCAGCAGCGAAGAGGCAGGGGGCATTGGAAACACCATATATTTT. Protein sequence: CASSEEAGGIGNTIYF.

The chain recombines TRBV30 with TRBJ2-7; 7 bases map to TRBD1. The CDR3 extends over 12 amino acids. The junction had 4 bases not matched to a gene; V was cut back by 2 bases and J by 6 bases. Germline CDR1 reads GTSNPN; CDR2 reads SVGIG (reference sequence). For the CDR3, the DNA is TGTGCCTGGAGTTTCACAGGGGCCGAGCAGTACTTC. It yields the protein CAWSFTGAEQYF.

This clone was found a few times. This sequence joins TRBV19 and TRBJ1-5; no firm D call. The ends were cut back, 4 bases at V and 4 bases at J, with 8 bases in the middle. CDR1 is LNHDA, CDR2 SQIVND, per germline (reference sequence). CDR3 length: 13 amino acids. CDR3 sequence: CASSSPQNQPQHF. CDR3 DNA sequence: TGTGCCAGTAGTAGCCCCCAGAATCAGCCCCAGCATTTT. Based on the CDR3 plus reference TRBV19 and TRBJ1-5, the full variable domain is DGGITQSPKYLFRKEGQNVTLSCEQNLNHDAMYWYRQDPGQGLRLIYYSQIVNDFQKGDIAEGYSVSREKKESFPLTVTSAQKNPTAFYLCASSSPQNQPQHFGDGTRLSIL.

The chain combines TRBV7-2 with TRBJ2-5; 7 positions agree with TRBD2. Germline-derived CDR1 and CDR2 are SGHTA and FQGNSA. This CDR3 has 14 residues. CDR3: CERGTTRAGETQYF. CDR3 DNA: TGTGAGCGCGGAACCACACGAGCGGGGGAGACCCAGTACTTC.

CDR3 region: CASSDAASGSTDTQYF. CDR3 sequence (DNA): TGTGCCAGCAGTGACGCGGCTAGCGGGAGCACAGATACGCAGTATTTT. This chain links TRBV6-4 with TRBJ2-3; 8 positions agree with TRBD2. The length of the CDR3 is 16 residues. The V gene's germline CDR1 is MRHNA and CDR2 SNTAGT. J was trimmed by 0 bases and V by 2 bases; bases with no gene match: 4.

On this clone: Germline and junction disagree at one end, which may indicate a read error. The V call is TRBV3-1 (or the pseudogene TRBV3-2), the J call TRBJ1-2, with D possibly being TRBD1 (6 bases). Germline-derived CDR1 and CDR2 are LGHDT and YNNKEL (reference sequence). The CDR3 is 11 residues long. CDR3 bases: TGTGCCAGCAGCCACGTCGACAGGTTGTACTTC. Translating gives CASSHVDRLYF.

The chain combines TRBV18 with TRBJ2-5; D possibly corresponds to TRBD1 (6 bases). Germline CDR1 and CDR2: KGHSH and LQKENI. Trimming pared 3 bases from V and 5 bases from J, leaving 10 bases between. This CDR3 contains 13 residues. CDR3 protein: CASSPSRGETQYF. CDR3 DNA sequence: TGTGCCAGCTCACCCTCTAGGGGGGAGACCCAGTACTTC.

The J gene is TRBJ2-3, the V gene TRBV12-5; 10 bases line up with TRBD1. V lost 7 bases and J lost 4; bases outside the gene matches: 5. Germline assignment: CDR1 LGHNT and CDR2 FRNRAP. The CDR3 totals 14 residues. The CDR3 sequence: CASVRDRGPDTQYF. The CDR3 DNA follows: TGTGCTAGTGTCCGAGACAGGGGGCCAGATACGCAGTATTTT.

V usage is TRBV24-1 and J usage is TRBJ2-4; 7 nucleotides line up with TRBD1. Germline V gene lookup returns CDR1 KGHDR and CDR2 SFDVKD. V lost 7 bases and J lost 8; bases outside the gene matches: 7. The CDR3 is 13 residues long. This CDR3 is CATSTGQQHIQYF. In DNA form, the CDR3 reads TGTGCCACCAGCACGGGACAGCAACACATTCAGTACTTC.

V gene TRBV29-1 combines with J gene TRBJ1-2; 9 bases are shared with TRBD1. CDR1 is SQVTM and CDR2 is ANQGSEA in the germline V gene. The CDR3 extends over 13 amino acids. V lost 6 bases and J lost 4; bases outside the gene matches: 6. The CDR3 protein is CSVTGGVVYGYTF. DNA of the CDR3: TGCAGCGTAACAGGGGGCGTAGTCTATGGCTACACCTTC.

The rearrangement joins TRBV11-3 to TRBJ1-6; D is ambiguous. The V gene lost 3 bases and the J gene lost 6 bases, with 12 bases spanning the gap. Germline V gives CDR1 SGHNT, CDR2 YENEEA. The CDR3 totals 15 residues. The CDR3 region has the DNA TGTGCCAGCAGCTTGGACGACGGACTTAATTCACCCCTCCACTTT. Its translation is CASSLDDGLNSPLHF.

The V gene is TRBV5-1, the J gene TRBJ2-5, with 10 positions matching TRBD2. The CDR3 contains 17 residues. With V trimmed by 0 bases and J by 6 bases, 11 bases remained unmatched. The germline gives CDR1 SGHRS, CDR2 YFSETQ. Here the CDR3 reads CASSLAVASGSLKTQYF. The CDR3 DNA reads TGCGCCAGCAGCTTGGCAGTCGCTAGCGGGAGTCTGAAGACCCAGTACTTC.

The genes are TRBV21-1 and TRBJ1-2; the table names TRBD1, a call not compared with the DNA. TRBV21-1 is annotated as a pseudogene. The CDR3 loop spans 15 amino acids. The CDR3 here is CASSPRGHFNYGYTF. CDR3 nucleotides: TGTGCCAGCAGCCCTAGAGGACATTTTAACTATGGCTACACCTTC.

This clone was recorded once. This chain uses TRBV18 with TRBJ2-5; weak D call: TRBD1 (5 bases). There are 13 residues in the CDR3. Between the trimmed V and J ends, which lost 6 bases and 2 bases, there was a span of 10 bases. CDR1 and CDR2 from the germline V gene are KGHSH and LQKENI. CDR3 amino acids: CASSRQRQETQYF. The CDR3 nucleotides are TGTGCCAGCTCCCGACAGAGACAAGAGACCCAGTACTTC.

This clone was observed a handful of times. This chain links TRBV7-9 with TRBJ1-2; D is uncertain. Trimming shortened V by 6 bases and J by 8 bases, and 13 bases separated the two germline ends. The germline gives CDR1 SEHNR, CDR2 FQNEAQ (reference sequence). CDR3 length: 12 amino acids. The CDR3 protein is CASSPTLGGYTF. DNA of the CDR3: TGTGCCAGCAGTCCAACCCTGGGCGGCTACACCTTC.

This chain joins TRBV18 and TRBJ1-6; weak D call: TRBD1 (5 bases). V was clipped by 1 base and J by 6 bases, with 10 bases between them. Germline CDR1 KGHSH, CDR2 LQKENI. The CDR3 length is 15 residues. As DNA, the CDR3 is TGTGCCAGCTCACCACTCGGGGGTTCTAATTCACCCCTCCACTTT. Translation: CASSPLGGSNSPLHF.

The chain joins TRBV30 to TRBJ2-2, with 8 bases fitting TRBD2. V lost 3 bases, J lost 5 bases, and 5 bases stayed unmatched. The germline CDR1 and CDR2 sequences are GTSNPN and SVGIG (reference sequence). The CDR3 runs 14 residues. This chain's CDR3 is CAWRRGGRTGELFF. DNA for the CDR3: TGTGCCTGGAGACGGGGCGGGAGGACCGGGGAGCTGTTTTTT. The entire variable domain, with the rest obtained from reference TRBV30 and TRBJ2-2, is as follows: SQTIHQWPATLVQPVGSPLSLECTVEGTSNPNLYWYRQAAGRGLQLLFYSVGIGQISSEVPQNLSASRPQDRQFILSSKKLLLSDSGFYLCAWRRGGRTGELFFGEGSRLTVL.

The CDR3 DNA is TGCGCCAGCAGAGTCCCGGGACTAGCGGGGACGGCAGATACGCAGTATTTT. It specifies CASRVPGLAGTADTQYF. The gene calls are TRBV5-1 and TRBJ2-3; 13 bases match TRBD2. Trimming removed 5 bases from V and 4 bases from J; junction bases left unmatched: 10. The CDR3 consists of 17 residues. Looked up from germline, CDR1 is SGHRS and CDR2 is YFSETQ.

As DNA, the CDR3 is TGCGCCAGCAGTGCGTCCCCAGCGGCCTACGAGCAGTACTTC. Its translation is CASSASPAAYEQYF. The chain couples TRBV10-2 to TRBJ2-7, with D perhaps TRBD2 (5 bases). The CDR3 has 14 amino acids. Germline loops: CDR1 WSHSY, CDR2 SAAADI. Deletions cut 4 bases from V and 2 bases from J, with 12 bases between.